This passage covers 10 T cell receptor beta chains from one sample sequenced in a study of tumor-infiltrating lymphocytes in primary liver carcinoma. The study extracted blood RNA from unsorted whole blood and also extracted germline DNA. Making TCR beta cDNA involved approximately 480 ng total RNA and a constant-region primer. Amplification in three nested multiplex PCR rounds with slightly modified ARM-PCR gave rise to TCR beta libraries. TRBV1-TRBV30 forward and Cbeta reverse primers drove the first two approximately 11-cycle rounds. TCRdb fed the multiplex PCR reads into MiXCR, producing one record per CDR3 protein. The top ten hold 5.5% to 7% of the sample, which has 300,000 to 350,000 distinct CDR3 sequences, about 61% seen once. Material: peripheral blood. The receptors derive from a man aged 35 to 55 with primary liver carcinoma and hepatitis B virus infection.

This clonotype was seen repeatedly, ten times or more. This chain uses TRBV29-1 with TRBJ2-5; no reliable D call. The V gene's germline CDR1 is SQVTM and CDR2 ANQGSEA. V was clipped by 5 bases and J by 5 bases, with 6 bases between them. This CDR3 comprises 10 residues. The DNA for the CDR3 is TGCAGCGTTCGAAGGGAGACCCAGTACTTC. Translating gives CSVRRETQYF.

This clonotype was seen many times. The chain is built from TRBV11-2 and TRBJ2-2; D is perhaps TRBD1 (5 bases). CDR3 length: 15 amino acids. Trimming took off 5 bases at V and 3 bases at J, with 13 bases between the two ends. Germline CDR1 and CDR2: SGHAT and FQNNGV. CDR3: CASSRSQGYTGELFF. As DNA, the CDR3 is TGTGCCAGCAGCCGAAGCCAGGGCTACACCGGGGAGCTGTTTTTT.

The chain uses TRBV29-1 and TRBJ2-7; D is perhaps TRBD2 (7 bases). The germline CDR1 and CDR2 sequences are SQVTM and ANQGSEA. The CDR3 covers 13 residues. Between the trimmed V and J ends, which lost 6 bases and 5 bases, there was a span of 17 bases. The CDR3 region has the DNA TGCAGCGTCGGATTTAGGGGGAGGGACGAGCAGTACTTC. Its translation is CSVGFRGRDEQYF.

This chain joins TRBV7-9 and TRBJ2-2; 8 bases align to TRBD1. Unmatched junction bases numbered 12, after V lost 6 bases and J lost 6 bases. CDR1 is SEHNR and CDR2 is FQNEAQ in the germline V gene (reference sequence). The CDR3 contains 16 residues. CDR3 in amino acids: CASSPRTGSLAGELFF. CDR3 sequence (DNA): TGTGCCAGCAGTCCAAGGACAGGGAGTCTGGCCGGGGAGCTGTTTTTT.

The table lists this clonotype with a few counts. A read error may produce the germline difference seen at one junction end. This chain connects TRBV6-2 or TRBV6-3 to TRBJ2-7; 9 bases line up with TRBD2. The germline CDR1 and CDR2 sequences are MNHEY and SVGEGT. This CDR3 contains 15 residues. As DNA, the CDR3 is TGTGCCAGCAGTTACGGACTAGCGAACTCCTACGAGCAGTGCTTC. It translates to CASSYGLANSYEQCF.

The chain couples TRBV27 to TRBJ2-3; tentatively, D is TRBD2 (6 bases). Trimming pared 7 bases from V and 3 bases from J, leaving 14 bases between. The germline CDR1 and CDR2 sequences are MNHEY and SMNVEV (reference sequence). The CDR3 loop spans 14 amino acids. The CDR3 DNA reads TGTGCCAGCACGGGGACTTTTTCGACAGATACGCAGTATTTT. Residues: CASTGTFSTDTQYF.

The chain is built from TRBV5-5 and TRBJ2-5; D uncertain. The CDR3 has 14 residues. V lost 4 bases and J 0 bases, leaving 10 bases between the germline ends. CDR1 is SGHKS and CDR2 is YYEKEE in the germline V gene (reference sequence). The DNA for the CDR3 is TGTGCCAGCAGCCCTCACGCAGACCAAGAGACCCAGTACTTC. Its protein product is CASSPHADQETQYF.

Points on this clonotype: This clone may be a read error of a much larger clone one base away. CDR3 residues: CAGSSPGINDEQYF. DNA of the CDR3: TGTGCCGGCAGTTCCCCCGGGATAAACGACGAGCAGTACTTC. J is TRBJ2-7 and V is TRBV6-5, with D tentatively TRBD2 (5 bases). Germline values: CDR1 MNHEY, CDR2 SVGAGI. The CDR3 consists of 14 residues.

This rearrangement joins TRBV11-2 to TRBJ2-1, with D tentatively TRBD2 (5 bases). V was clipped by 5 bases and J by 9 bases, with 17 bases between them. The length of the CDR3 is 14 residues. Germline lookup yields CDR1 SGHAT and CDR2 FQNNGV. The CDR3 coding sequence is TGTGCCAGCAGCGAGACTTGGCGGGTTGCTGAGCAGTTCTTC. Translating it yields CASSETWRVAEQFF.

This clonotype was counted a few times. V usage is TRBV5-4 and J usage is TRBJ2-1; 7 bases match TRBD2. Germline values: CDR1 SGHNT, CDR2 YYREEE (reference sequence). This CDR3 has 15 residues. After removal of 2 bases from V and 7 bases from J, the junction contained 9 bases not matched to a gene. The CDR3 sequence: CASSLGGRSGNEQFF. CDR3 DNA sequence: TGTGCCAGCAGCTTAGGCGGGAGAAGCGGAAATGAGCAGTTCTTC. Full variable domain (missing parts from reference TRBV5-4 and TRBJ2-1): ETGVTQSPTHLIKTRGQQVTLRCSSQSGHNTVSWYQQALGQGPQFIFQYYREEENGRGNFPPRFSGLQFPNYSSELNVNALELDDSALYLCASSLGGRSGNEQFFGPGTRLTVL.